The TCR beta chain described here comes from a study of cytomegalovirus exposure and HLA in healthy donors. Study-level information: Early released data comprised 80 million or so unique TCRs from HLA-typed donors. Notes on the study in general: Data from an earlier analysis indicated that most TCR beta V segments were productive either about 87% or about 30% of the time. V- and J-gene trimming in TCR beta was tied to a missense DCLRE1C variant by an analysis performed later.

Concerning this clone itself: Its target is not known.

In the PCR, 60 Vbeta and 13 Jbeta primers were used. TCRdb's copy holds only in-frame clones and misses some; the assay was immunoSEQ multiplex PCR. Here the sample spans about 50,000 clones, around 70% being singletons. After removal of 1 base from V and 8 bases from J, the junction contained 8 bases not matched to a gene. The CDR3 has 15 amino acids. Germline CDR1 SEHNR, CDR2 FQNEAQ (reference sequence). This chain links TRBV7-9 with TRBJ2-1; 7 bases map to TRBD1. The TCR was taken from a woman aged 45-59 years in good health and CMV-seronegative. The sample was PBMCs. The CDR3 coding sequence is TGTGCCAGCAGCTTAGTTACAGGGGTAGGCGATGAGCAGTTCTTC. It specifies CASSLVTGVGDEQFF.